A single T cell receptor (beta chain) is shown here with its context. The CDR3 is made up of 16 amino acids. Per germline, CDR1 LNHDA and CDR2 SQIVND (reference sequence). With 8 bases clipped from V and 0 bases from J, the junction kept 12 bases outside the gene matches. The run depth of the assay was deep. PCR replicates from unsorted PBMC used approximately 290 ng DNA, and this amount was some 31,000 T cell genomes. Per the original methods: Filtering differed for immunoSEQ, which gave only junction sequences without quality scores. Only in-frame clones appear in the TCRdb table, and some are missing; sequencing was by immunoSEQ multiplex PCR. Clone size and the V and J calls come from that table; the DNA yielded D and trimming. This sample has some 470,000 clones; roughly four fifths occur once, and the top ten carry 10% to 15%. The source of the sample is a study of shared clonotypes between healthy human individuals. Overall study context: The study enrolled two women and three men aged 18 to 49.

This chain uses TRBV19 with TRBJ1-2; TRBD1 matches at 7 bases. Sequencing input: PBMCs. This TCR derives from a woman in her 40s in good health. Some clones in this sample may be carry-over from other donors' samples. CDR3 sequence reads: CASLGQPEVSNYGYTF. The DNA of the CDR3 is TGTGCCAGTTTGGGACAGCCCGAGGTCTCTAACTATGGCTACACCTTC.